This entry describes one T cell receptor beta chain. Its specificity is unknown. Trimming cost V 5 bases and J 1 base, with 9 bases left between them. Germline loops: CDR1 KGHSH, CDR2 LQKENI. The CDR3 spans 13 residues. These data originate in a study of shared clonotypes between healthy human individuals. Whole-study findings and limits: Some clonotypes were shared by all four sorted-subset donors, while others were not shared. The non-shared ones had lower generation probabilities than the shared ones.

Sequencing used immunoSEQ multiplex PCR; TCRdb keeps in-frame clones, though not all of them. The sample carries some 2,500,000 clones, roughly 90% recorded once. The chain links TRBV18 to TRBJ2-7, with D possibly matching TRBD2 (5 bases). This sequence was found in a man younger than 35 in good health. Some clones in this sample may be carry-over from other donors' samples. Material: naive CD4+ T cells from PBMCs. Subset noted: CD45RA+ positively selected. In DNA, the CDR3 is TGTGCCAGCTCAGCGGGTTTTTCCTACGAGCAGTACTTC. Protein: CASSAGFSYEQYF.